This paragraph reports one T cell receptor beta chain. Trimming took 0 bases from V and 2 from J, leaving 9 bases between them. Germline V gene lookup returns CDR1 SGHRS and CDR2 YFSETQ. The CDR3 runs 15 residues. This record belongs to a study of blood T cell repertoires in COVID-19. Study summary: The origin of the acute and convalescent COVID-19 samples was the United States, Italy and Spain.

Profiled with immunoSEQ multiplex PCR; TCRdb holds only in-frame clones, not every one. Seen here are 98,000 or so clones, roughly 89% observed once, and the top ten hold 5% to 6.5%. The clonotype originates from a human donor in a cohort sampled during active COVID-19. Specimen: peripheral blood. The chain recombines TRBV5-1 with TRBJ1-3, with D possibly being TRBD1 (6 bases). The CDR3 loop is CASSLGQVTGNTIYF. The CDR3 DNA sequence: TGCGCCAGCAGCTTGGGACAGGTGACTGGAAACACCATATATTTT.